A selection of T cell receptor beta chains follows, all from one sample in a study of T cells in Graves' hyperthyroidism and ophthalmopathy. TCRdb independently ran MiXCR on the multiplex PCR reads; one entry per CDR3 protein. The top ten hold around an eighth of the sample, which has under 450,000 distinct CDR3 sequences, 15% to 18% seen once. The material sequenced was blood. The receptors come from a woman aged 18-29 years with Graves' hyperthyroidism. The CDR3 runs from the conserved cysteine through the conserved F or W. D genes are given only for firm matches. Clone sizes are given selectively: once, few, many, or a class where the clone is expanded.

j_call	v_call	clone_size	d_call	cdr3_aa	cdr3_nt
TRBJ1-5	TRBV28	few	.	CASNGPWTQPQHF	TGTGCCAGCAACGGACCCTGGACTCAGCCCCAGCATTTT
TRBJ2-4	TRBV5-1	few	.	CASSLEGGGPSKNIQYF	TGCGCCAGCAGCTTGGAGGGGGGGGGGCCGTCCAAAAACATTCAGTACTTC
TRBJ1-2	TRBV11-2	many	.	CASSLPGRRIGGYTF	TGTGCCAGCAGCCTACCGGGACGGAGGATTGGCGGCTACACCTTC
TRBJ2-7	TRBV4-3	few	.	CASSQDTRYEQYF	TGCGCCAGCAGCCAAGATACGAGGTACGAGCAGTACTTC
TRBJ2-3	TRBV15	many	.	CATSRDRETDTQYF	TGTGCCACCAGCAGAGACAGGGAGACAGATACGCAGTATTTT
TRBJ2-7	TRBV3-1	.	.	CASSQDRERDEQYF	TGTGCCAGCAGCCAAGATCGGGAAAGGGACGAGCAGTACTTC
TRBJ2-7	TRBV7-3	.	TRBD1	CASSSQQGNEQYF	TGTGCCAGCAGCTCGCAACAGGGGAACGAGCAGTACTTC
TRBJ1-5	TRBV18	many	.	CASSPQRSNQPQHF	TGTGCCAGCAGCCCTCAGCGTAGCAATCAGCCCCAGCATTTT
TRBJ2-7	TRBV3-1	many	.	CASSQEGGLSWYF	TGTGCCAGCAGCCAAGAGGGGGGCCTCAGCTGGTACTTC
TRBJ1-1	TRBV3-1	many	.	CASSRGEGGAFF	TGTGCCAGCAGCCGAGGCGAGGGGGGAGCTTTCTTT
TRBJ2-5	TRBV3-1	many	TRBD2	CASSQDRPLTSGKETQYF	TGTGCCAGCAGCCAAGATAGACCCCTTACTAGCGGAAAAGAGACCCAGTACTTC
TRBJ2-7	TRBV20-1	many	.	CSAHKGSGNAEQYF	TGCAGTGCTCATAAAGGGTCAGGGAACGCCGAGCAGTACTTC
TRBJ1-2	TRBV11-2	few	.	CASSPGTNNYGYTF	TGTGCCAGCAGCCCGGGGACAAATAACTATGGCTACACCTTC
TRBJ2-1	TRBV27	.	TRBD2	CASSGGLAGGRQFF	TGTGCCAGCAGTGGAGGACTAGCGGGGGGGCGGCAGTTCTTC
TRBJ2-1	TRBV20-1	many	TRBD2	CSARSSGGTGEQFF	TGCAGTGCTAGATCTAGCGGGGGGACCGGTGAGCAGTTCTTC
TRBJ2-2	TRBV6-1	few	TRBD1	CASKNRDRGRSGTGELFF	TGTGCCAGCAAAAACCGGGACAGGGGGCGTTCGGGCACCGGGGAGCTGTTTTTT
TRBJ2-1	TRBV14	few	TRBD1	CASSRDRGLDEQFF	TGTGCCAGCAGCCGGGACAGGGGTCTCGATGAGCAGTTCTTC
TRBJ1-2	TRBV7-2	many	.	CASSLKGSAGYTF	TGTGCCAGCAGCTTAAAAGGGTCGGCCGGCTACACCTTC
TRBJ2-5	TRBV27	many	TRBD1	CASKAGQGGTQYF	TGTGCCAGCAAGGCGGGACAGGGAGGGACCCAGTACTTC
TRBJ2-7	TRBV28	.	TRBD1	CASRTGTGNEQYF	TGTGCCAGCAGGACCGGGACAGGGAACGAGCAGTACTTC
TRBJ1-1	TRBV3-1	many	TRBD1	CASSQVQGVAEAFF	TGTGCCAGCAGCCAAGTTCAGGGGGTAGCTGAAGCTTTCTTT
TRBJ2-6	TRBV4-1	.	.	CASSPHLLGQTPGANVLTF	TGCGCCAGCAGCCCCCATTTGCTCGGACAGACCCCTGGGGCCAACGTCCTGACTTTC
TRBJ2-5	TRBV5-1	.	TRBD1	CASSRGTEWETQYF	TGCGCCAGCAGCCGAGGGACAGAGTGGGAGACCCAGTACTTC
TRBJ2-7	TRBV20-1	many	TRBD1	CSARPPDRVVYEQYF	TGCAGTGCTCGCCCCCCGGACAGGGTGGTCTACGAGCAGTACTTC
TRBJ2-3	TRBV15	few	TRBD2	CATSRESGSGTDTQYF	TGTGCCACCAGCAGAGAGAGCGGGAGCGGTACAGATACGCAGTATTTT
TRBJ2-2	TRBV7-3	.	.	CASSFVGIGELFF	TGTGCCAGCAGCTTCGTGGGGATCGGGGAGCTGTTTTTT
TRBJ1-2	TRBV12-3/TRBV12-4	many	.	CASSPQSRNGYTF	TGTGCCAGCAGTCCACAGAGCCGGAATGGCTACACCTTC
TRBJ1-1	TRBV18	many	.	CASSPRDAIEAFF	TGTGCCAGCTCACCAAGGGATGCTATTGAAGCTTTCTTT